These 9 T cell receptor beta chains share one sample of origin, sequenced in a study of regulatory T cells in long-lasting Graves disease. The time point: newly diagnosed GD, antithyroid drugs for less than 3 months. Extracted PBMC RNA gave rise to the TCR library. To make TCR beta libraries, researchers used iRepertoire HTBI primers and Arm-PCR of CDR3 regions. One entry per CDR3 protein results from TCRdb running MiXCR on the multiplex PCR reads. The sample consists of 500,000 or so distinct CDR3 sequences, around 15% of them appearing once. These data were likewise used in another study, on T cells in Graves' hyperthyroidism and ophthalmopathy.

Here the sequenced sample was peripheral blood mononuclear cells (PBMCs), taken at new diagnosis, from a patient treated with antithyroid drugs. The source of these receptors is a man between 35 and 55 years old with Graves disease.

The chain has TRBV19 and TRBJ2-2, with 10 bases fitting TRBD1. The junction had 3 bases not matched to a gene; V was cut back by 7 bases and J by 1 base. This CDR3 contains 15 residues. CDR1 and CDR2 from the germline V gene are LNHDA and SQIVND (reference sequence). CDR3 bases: TGTGCCAGTACCAGGGACAGGGGGAACACCGGGGAGCTGTTTTTT. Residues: CASTRDRGNTGELFF.

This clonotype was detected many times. The CDR3 loop is CASSEGDNYGYTF. DNA for the CDR3: TGTGCCAGCAGTGAGGGGGACAACTATGGCTACACCTTC. The J gene is TRBJ1-2, the V gene TRBV2; D possibly corresponds to TRBD1 (5 bases). V lost 3 bases and J 2 bases, leaving 7 bases between the germline ends. The CDR3 length is 13 residues. The germline V gene encodes CDR1 SNHLY and CDR2 FYNNEI.

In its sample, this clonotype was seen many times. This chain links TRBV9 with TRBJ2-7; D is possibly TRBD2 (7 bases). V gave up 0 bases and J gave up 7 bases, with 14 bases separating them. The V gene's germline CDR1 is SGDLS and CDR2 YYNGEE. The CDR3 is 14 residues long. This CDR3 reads CASSVGPGEGEQYF. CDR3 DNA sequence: TGTGCCAGCAGCGTAGGTCCAGGGGAGGGAGAGCAGTACTTC. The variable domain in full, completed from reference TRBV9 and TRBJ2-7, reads DSGVTQTPKHLITATGQRVTLRCSPRSGDLSVYWYQQSLDQGLQFLIQYYNGEERAKGNILERFSAQQFPDLHSELNLSSLELGDSALYFCASSVGPGEGEQYFGPGTRLTVT.

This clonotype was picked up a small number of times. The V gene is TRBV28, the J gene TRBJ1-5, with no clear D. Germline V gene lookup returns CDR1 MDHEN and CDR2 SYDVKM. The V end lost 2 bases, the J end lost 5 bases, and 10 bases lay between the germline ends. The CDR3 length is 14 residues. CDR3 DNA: TGTGCCAGCAGTTTAAATGAGGGCTATCAGCCCCAGCATTTT. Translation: CASSLNEGYQPQHF.

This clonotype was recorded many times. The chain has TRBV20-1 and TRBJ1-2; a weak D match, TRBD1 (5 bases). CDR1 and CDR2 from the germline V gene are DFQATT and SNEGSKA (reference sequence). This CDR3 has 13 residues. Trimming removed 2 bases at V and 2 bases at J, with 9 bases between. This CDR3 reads CSARTWGNYGYTF. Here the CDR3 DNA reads TGCAGTGCTAGAACATGGGGGAACTATGGCTACACCTTC.

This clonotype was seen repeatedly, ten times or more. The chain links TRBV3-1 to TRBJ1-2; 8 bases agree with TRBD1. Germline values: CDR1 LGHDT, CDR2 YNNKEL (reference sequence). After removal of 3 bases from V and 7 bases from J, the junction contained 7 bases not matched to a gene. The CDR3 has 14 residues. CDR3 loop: CASSQLGQGGGYTF. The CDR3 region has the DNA TGTGCCAGCAGCCAGCTCGGACAGGGAGGTGGCTACACCTTC.

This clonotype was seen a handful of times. The CDR3 loop reads CASSFLDVGTQYF. CDR3 DNA: TGTGCCAGCAGCTTCCTAGACGTAGGGACGCAGTATTTT. The V and J genes are TRBV7-8 and TRBJ2-3; D is ambiguous. Trimming cost V 3 bases and J 9 bases, with 13 bases left between them. There are 13 residues in the CDR3. The germline gives CDR1 SGHVS, CDR2 FQNEAQ.

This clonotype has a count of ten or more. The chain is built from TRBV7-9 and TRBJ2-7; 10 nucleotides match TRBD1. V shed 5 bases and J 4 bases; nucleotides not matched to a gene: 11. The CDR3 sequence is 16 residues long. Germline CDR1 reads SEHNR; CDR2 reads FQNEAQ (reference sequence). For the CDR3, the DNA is TGTGCCAGCAGCGGTACCGGGACAGGGGAAAGATACGAGCAGTACTTC. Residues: CASSGTGTGERYEQYF.

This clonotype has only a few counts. The CDR3 nucleotides are TGTGCCAGTAGTACCGGGACTAGCGGGACCTACGAGCAGTACTTC. It encodes CASSTGTSGTYEQYF. The chain combines TRBV19 with TRBJ2-7; TRBD2 agrees at 13 bases. The germline gives CDR1 LNHDA, CDR2 SQIVND (reference sequence). The CDR3 runs to 15 residues. Trimming removed 4 bases from V and 2 bases from J; junction bases left unmatched: 2.